One T cell receptor (beta chain) is described in this entry. This sample was included in a study of blood T cell repertoires in COVID-19. On the study more broadly: The United States, Italy and Spain were the sources of the acute and convalescent COVID-19 samples. Sample material is recorded as cDNA or gDNA derived from T cells, B-cell-depleted T cells, or PBMCs.

V trimming: 7 bases; J trimming: 5 bases; junction bases outside the gene matches: 0. Germline V gives CDR1 MDHEN, CDR2 SYDVKM. This CDR3 contains 12 residues. Study processing details: Reference gene primer amplification in the assay estimated nucleated cell counts. TCRdb's copy holds only in-frame clones and misses some; the assay was immunoSEQ multiplex PCR. V, J and clone size reflect that table, while D and trimming were determined from the DNA. The table has about 100,000 clones, just over 85% seen once. The chain carries TRBV28 and TRBJ2-2; 8 bases fit TRBD2. The sequence was collected from a human donor in a cohort sampled during active COVID-19. Sequencing input: peripheral blood. This CDR3 reads CASTGGTGELFF. In DNA, the CDR3 is TGTGCCAGCACGGGGGGGACCGGGGAGCTGTTTTTT.